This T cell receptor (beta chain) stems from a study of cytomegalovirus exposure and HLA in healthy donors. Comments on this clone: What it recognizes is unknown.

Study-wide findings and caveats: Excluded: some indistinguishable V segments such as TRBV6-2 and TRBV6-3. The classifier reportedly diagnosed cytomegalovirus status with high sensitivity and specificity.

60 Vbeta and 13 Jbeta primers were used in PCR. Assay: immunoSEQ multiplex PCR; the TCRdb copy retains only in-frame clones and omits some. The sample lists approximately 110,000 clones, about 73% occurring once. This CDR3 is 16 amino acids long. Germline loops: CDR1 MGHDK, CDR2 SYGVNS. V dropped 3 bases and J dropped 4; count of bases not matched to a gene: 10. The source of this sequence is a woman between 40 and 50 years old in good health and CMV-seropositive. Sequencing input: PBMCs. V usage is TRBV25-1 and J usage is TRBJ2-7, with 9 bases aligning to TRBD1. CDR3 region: CASSDAGGTGLYEQYF. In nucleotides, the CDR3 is TGTGCCAGCAGTGACGCCGGCGGGACAGGGTTGTACGAGCAGTACTTC.